These T cell receptor beta chains were read from a single sample in a study of shared clonotypes between healthy human individuals. The protocol was immunoSEQ multiplex PCR, while the TCRdb copy is restricted to in-frame clones and leaves out a portion. This table has over a million clones, less than 99% appearing once. The sequenced sample consisted of naive CD4+ T cells sorted from blood. The receptors come from a man aged 30 to 39 in good health. Each CDR3 is given with its conserved first and last residue. A D gene is named only where the DNA matches it firmly. Expanded clones get a size class; other rows say once, few or many, or leave the size out.

d_gene: .
v_gene: TRBV10-3
j_gene: TRBJ1-2
abundance: .
CDR3nt: TGTGCCATCAGTGGGCGACAGACCTATGGCTACACCTTC
CDR3aa: CAISGRQTYGYTF

d_gene: TRBD1
v_gene: TRBV7-2
j_gene: TRBJ1-2
abundance: .
CDR3nt: TGTGCCAGCAGCCGGGACAGGGCCTCACTGGGATACACCTTC
CDR3aa: CASSRDRASLGYTF

d_gene: TRBD1
v_gene: TRBV7-2
j_gene: TRBJ2-4
abundance: .
CDR3nt: TGTGCCAGCAGCCATAGACCGACAGGGAGTGGTCTAGCCAAAAACATTCAGTACTTC
CDR3aa: CASSHRPTGSGLAKNIQYF

d_gene: .
v_gene: TRBV2
j_gene: TRBJ2-5
abundance: .
CDR3nt: TGTGCCAGCAGTGAATTGGGACATAGATCAGAGACCCAGTACTTC
CDR3aa: CASSELGHRSETQYF

d_gene: .
v_gene: TRBV2
j_gene: TRBJ1-5
abundance: .
CDR3nt: TGTGCCAGCAGTGAAGCCAATCAGCCCCAGCATTTT
CDR3aa: CASSEANQPQHF

d_gene: .
v_gene: TRBV7-2
j_gene: TRBJ2-7
abundance: .
CDR3nt: TGTGCCAGCAGCCGAACTGGGGGTGAGTCCGAGCAGTACTTC
CDR3aa: CASSRTGGESEQYF

d_gene: .
v_gene: TRBV5-1
j_gene: TRBJ2-3
abundance: .
CDR3nt: TGCGCCAGCAGCACCGGGACCTTCCCCACAGATACGCAGTATTTT
CDR3aa: CASSTGTFPTDTQYF

d_gene: .
v_gene: TRBV5-1
j_gene: TRBJ2-5
abundance: .
CDR3nt: TGCGCCAGCAGCACCTTTATAATACAGGGAGGGGAAGAGACCCAGTACTTC
CDR3aa: CASSTFIIQGGEETQYF

d_gene: TRBD2
v_gene: TRBV28
j_gene: TRBJ2-1
abundance: .
CDR3nt: TGTGCCAGCAGTTTAACTTCCGGACTAGCGGGCAATGAGCAGTTCTTC
CDR3aa: CASSLTSGLAGNEQFF

d_gene: TRBD2
v_gene: TRBV4-1
j_gene: TRBJ2-3
abundance: .
CDR3nt: TGCGCCAGCAGCCAAGGGGCTGGGACTAGCGACCCACTCACAGATACGCAGTATTTT
CDR3aa: CASSQGAGTSDPLTDTQYF

d_gene: .
v_gene: TRBV28
j_gene: TRBJ2-3
abundance: .
CDR3nt: TGTGCCAGCAGTTTATTTTCGGGATTGGGGACAGATACGCAGTATTTT
CDR3aa: CASSLFSGLGTDTQYF

d_gene: TRBD2
v_gene: TRBV4-2
j_gene: TRBJ2-7
abundance: .
CDR3nt: TGTGCCAGCAGCCAAGCGGCACTAGCGGGAAGGTGGAACGAGCAGTACTTC
CDR3aa: CASSQAALAGRWNEQYF

d_gene: .
v_gene: TRBV7-9
j_gene: TRBJ1-1
abundance: .
CDR3nt: TGTGCCAGCAGGGCCTCCGCTGGGCATGAAGCTTTCTTT
CDR3aa: CASRASAGHEAFF

d_gene: .
v_gene: TRBV7-8
j_gene: TRBJ2-7
abundance: once
CDR3nt: TGTGCCAGCAGCTTAGTCACGGATTACGAGCAGTACTTC
CDR3aa: CASSLVTDYEQYF

d_gene: .
v_gene: TRBV2
j_gene: TRBJ2-2
abundance: .
CDR3nt: TGTGCCAGCAGTGTCCTAGCGTTCACCGGGGAGCTGTTTTTT
CDR3aa: CASSVLAFTGELFF

d_gene: .
v_gene: TRBV21-1
j_gene: TRBJ2-1
abundance: .
CDR3nt: TGTGCCAGCTACCTACGGACATTATACAATGAGCAGTTCTTC
CDR3aa: CASYLRTLYNEQFF

d_gene: .
v_gene: TRBV19
j_gene: TRBJ2-7
abundance: .
CDR3nt: TGTGCCAGTAGTAGATCGAATGAGCAGTACTTC
CDR3aa: CASSRSNEQYF

d_gene: TRBD2
v_gene: TRBV28
j_gene: TRBJ2-7
abundance: .
CDR3nt: TGTGCCAGCAGAAAACCGGGACACGGGACTAGCGAACAGTACTTC
CDR3aa: CASRKPGHGTSEQYF

d_gene: .
v_gene: TRBV7-9
j_gene: TRBJ1-5
abundance: .
CDR3nt: TGTGCCAGCAGCCCCGACAGTAGCAATCAGCCCCAGCATTTT
CDR3aa: CASSPDSSNQPQHF

d_gene: .
v_gene: TRBV6-6
j_gene: TRBJ2-3
abundance: once
CDR3nt: TGTGCCAGCACCCCCCGGCTTGCTAGCACAGATACGCAGTATTTT
CDR3aa: CASTPRLASTDTQYF

d_gene: .
v_gene: TRBV9
j_gene: TRBJ2-3
abundance: .
CDR3nt: TGTGCCAGCAGCAGACCGGGAGTTTTGGCAGATACGCAGTATTTT
CDR3aa: CASSRPGVLADTQYF

d_gene: .
v_gene: TRBV18
j_gene: TRBJ1-3
abundance: once
CDR3nt: TGTGCCAGCTCACCACCGAATAAAGGTAGAGTGGACGGTGAAGGAAACACCATATATTTT
CDR3aa: CASSPPNKGRVDGEGNTIYF

d_gene: .
v_gene: TRBV18
j_gene: TRBJ1-3
abundance: .
CDR3nt: TGTGCCAGCTCCGAGGTTGGGGTCAACATATATTTT
CDR3aa: CASSEVGVNIYF

d_gene: TRBD1
v_gene: TRBV7-9
j_gene: TRBJ1-2
abundance: once
CDR3nt: TGTGCCAGCACCCTACCAGGGACAGGAGATGGCTACACCTTC
CDR3aa: CASTLPGTGDGYTF

d_gene: .
v_gene: TRBV21-1
j_gene: TRBJ2-3
abundance: .
CDR3nt: TGTGCCAGCAGCAAAAAAAGAAAACTAGCGGGAGGTGCAGATACGCAGTATTTT
CDR3aa: CASSKKRKLAGGADTQYF

d_gene: .
v_gene: TRBV28
j_gene: TRBJ2-7
abundance: .
CDR3nt: TGTGCCAGCAGTCCAGAGAAACTTTACGACGGGCAGTACTTC
CDR3aa: CASSPEKLYDGQYF

d_gene: TRBD1
v_gene: TRBV9
j_gene: TRBJ2-7
abundance: .
CDR3nt: TGTGCCAGCAGCGTAGGTCTGGGTCAGGGGGCTGGGGAGCAGTACTTC
CDR3aa: CASSVGLGQGAGEQYF

d_gene: .
v_gene: TRBV11-1
j_gene: TRBJ2-3
abundance: .
CDR3nt: TGTGCCAGCAGCTTTAATAACCCGGAGGATACGCAGTATTTT
CDR3aa: CASSFNNPEDTQYF

d_gene: .
v_gene: TRBV5-1
j_gene: TRBJ2-7
abundance: .
CDR3nt: TGCGCCAGCAGCTTGGTCAGGGGACAAATAATCTACGAGCAGTACTTC
CDR3aa: CASSLVRGQIIYEQYF

d_gene: TRBD1
v_gene: TRBV6-5
j_gene: TRBJ1-1
abundance: .
CDR3nt: TGTGCCAGCAGTTACTCGATTACAGGGGGTAGGACTGAAGCTTTCTTT
CDR3aa: CASSYSITGGRTEAFF

d_gene: .
v_gene: TRBV18
j_gene: TRBJ1-2
abundance: .
CDR3nt: TGTGCCAGCTCACCCGGGGGACCTAACTATGGCTACACCTTC
CDR3aa: CASSPGGPNYGYTF

d_gene: .
v_gene: TRBV6-1
j_gene: TRBJ2-2
abundance: .
CDR3nt: TGTGCCAGCAGTAAAGACGAGGGGCGGAACGGGGAGCTGTTTTTT
CDR3aa: CASSKDEGRNGELFF

d_gene: TRBD2
v_gene: TRBV6-5
j_gene: TRBJ2-7
abundance: .
CDR3nt: TGTGCCAGCTCTATAGCGGGACCCTACGAGCAGTACTTC
CDR3aa: CASSIAGPYEQYF

d_gene: .
v_gene: TRBV11-2
j_gene: TRBJ2-1
abundance: once
CDR3nt: TGTGCCAGCAGCTCTGCCGGGTTGTGGACCACATCAAATGAGCAGTTCTTC
CDR3aa: CASSSAGLWTTSNEQFF

d_gene: .
v_gene: TRBV28
j_gene: TRBJ2-7
abundance: .
CDR3nt: TGTGCCAGCAGTTTATGGCCCGCCGGGGGTAGCTCCTACGAGCAGTACTTC
CDR3aa: CASSLWPAGGSSYEQYF

d_gene: .
v_gene: TRBV29-1
j_gene: TRBJ2-7
abundance: .
CDR3nt: TGCAGCGTTGCATTAGGGGCAACCTACGAGCAGTACTTC
CDR3aa: CSVALGATYEQYF

d_gene: TRBD2
v_gene: TRBV29-1
j_gene: TRBJ2-4
abundance: .
CDR3nt: TGCAGCGTTGGTAGCGGGGGGAAAAACATTCAGTACTTC
CDR3aa: CSVGSGGKNIQYF

d_gene: .
v_gene: TRBV5-4
j_gene: TRBJ2-5
abundance: .
CDR3nt: TGTGCCAGCAGCTCGAGGACCCTCCAACCGTACTTC
CDR3aa: CASSSRTLQPYF

d_gene: TRBD2
v_gene: TRBV11-1
j_gene: TRBJ2-3
abundance: .
CDR3nt: TGTGCCAGCAGAGCGGGAGGGAACTCAGATACGCAGTATTTT
CDR3aa: CASRAGGNSDTQYF

d_gene: .
v_gene: TRBV9
j_gene: TRBJ2-1
abundance: .
CDR3nt: TGTGCCAGCAGCCCCCGGGGGACGGCCAGCTCCTACAATGAGCAGTTCTTC
CDR3aa: CASSPRGTASSYNEQFF

d_gene: .
v_gene: TRBV9
j_gene: TRBJ2-7
abundance: .
CDR3nt: TGTGCCAGCAGCGTAGACCGGTCAAACGAGCAGTACTTC
CDR3aa: CASSVDRSNEQYF

d_gene: .
v_gene: TRBV27
j_gene: TRBJ2-3
abundance: .
CDR3nt: TGTGCCAGCAACCTTCGGGGGTACGAGCCAGATACGCAGTATTTT
CDR3aa: CASNLRGYEPDTQYF

d_gene: TRBD2
v_gene: TRBV11-2
j_gene: TRBJ2-5
abundance: .
CDR3nt: TGTGCCAGCAGCATACGAAGCGGGACCAGCCTGGAGACCCAGTACTTC
CDR3aa: CASSIRSGTSLETQYF

d_gene: .
v_gene: TRBV7-3
j_gene: TRBJ2-2
abundance: .
CDR3nt: TGTGCCAGCAGCTTAACGGGGACGTTCACCGGGGAGCTGTTTTTT
CDR3aa: CASSLTGTFTGELFF

d_gene: .
v_gene: TRBV28
j_gene: TRBJ2-7
abundance: .
CDR3nt: TGTGCCAGCAGTTTGCTCTCCGGGACTGGCGCGGAGTACTTC
CDR3aa: CASSLLSGTGAEYF